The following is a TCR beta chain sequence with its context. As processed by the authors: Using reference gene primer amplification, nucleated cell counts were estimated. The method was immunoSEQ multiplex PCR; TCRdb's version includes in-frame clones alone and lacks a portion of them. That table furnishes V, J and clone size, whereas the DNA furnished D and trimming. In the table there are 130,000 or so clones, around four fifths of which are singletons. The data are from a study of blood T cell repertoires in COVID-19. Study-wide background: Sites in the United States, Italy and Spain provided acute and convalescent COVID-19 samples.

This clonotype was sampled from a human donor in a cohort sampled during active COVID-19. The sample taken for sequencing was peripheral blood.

The CDR3 DNA is TGTGCCAGCAGCTTAGGAGCGCAAGAGACCCAGTACTTC. Residues: CASSLGAQETQYF. The chain joins TRBV11-2 to TRBJ2-5; D uncertain. V was clipped by 1 base and J by 2 bases, with 5 bases between them. This CDR3 contains 13 residues. Germline CDR1 and CDR2: SGHAT and FQNNGV.